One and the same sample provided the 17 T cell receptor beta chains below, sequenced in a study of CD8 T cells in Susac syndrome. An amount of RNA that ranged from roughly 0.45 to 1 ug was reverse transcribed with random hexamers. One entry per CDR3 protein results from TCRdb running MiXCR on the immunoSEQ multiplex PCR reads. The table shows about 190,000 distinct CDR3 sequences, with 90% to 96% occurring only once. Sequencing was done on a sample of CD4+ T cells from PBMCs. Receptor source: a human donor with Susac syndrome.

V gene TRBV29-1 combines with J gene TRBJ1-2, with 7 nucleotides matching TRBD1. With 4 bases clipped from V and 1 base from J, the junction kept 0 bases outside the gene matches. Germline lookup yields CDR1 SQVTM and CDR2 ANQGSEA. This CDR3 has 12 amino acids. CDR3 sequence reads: CSVGDSNYGYTF. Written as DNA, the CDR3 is TGCAGCGTTGGGGACAGTAACTATGGCTACACCTTC.

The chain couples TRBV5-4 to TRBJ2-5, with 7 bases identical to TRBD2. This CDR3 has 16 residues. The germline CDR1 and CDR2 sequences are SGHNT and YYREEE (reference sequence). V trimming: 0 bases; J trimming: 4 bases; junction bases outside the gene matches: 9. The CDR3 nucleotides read TGTGCCAGCAGCTTGGTTGGCGGGTCGGGAGGAGAGACCCAGTACTTC. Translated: CASSLVGGSGGETQYF.

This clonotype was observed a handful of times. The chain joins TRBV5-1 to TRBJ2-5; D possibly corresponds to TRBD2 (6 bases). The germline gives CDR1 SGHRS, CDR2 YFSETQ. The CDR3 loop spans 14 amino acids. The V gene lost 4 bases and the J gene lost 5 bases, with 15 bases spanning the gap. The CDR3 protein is CASSQEAGRETQYF. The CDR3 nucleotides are TGCGCCAGCAGCCAGGAGGCGGGGAGGGAGACCCAGTACTTC.

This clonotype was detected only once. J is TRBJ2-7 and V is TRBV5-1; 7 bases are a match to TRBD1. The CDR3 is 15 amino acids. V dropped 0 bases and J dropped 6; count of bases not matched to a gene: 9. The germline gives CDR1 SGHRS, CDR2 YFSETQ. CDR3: CASSLGTGRGGEQYF. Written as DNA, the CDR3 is TGCGCCAGCAGCTTGGGGACAGGTAGAGGCGGCGAGCAGTACTTC.

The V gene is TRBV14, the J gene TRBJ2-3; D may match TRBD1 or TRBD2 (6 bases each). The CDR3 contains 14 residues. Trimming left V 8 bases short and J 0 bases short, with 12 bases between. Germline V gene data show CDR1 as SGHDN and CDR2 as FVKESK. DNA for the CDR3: TGTGCCAGCTCCCGGGGGCTGAGCACAGATACGCAGTATTTT. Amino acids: CASSRGLSTDTQYF.

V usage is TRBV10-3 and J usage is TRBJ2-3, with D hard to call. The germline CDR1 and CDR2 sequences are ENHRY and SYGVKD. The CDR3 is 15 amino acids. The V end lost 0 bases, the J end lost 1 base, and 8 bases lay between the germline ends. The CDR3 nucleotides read TGTGCCATCAGTGAGTCATTAGTCGGCACAGATACGCAGTATTTT. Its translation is CAISESLVGTDTQYF.

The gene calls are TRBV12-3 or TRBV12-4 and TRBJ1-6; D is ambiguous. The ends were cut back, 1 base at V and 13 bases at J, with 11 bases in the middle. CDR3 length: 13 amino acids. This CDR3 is CASSLGEGGPLHF. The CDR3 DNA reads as TGTGCCAGCAGTTTAGGGGAGGGCGGGCCCCTCCACTTT.

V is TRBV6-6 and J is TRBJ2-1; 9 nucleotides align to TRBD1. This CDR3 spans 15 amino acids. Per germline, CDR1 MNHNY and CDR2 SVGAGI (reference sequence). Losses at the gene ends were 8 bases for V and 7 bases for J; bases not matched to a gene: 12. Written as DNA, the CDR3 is TGTGCCAGCGGGCTAACAGGGGGCGAGGGGAATGAGCAGTTCTTC. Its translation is CASGLTGGEGNEQFF.

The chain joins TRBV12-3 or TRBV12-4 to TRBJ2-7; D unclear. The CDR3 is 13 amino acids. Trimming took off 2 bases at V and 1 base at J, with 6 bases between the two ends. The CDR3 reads CASSLTDSYEQYF. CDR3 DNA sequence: TGTGCCAGCAGTTTAACGGATTCCTACGAGCAGTACTTC.

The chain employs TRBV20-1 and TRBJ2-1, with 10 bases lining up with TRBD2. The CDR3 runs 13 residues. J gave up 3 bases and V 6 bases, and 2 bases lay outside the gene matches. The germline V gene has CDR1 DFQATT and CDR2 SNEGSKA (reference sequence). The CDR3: CSAIAGGYNEQFF. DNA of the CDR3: TGCAGTGCCATAGCGGGGGGCTACAATGAGCAGTTCTTC.

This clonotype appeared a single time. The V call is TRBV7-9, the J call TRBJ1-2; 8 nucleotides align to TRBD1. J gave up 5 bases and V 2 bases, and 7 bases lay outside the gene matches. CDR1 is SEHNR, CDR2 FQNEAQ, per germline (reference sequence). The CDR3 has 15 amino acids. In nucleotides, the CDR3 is TGTGCCAGCAGCTTAATTGCAGGGGGCACTTATGGCTACACCTTC. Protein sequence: CASSLIAGGTYGYTF. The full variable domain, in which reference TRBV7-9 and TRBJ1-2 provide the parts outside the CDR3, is DTGVSQNPRHKITKRGQNVTFRCDPISEHNRLYWYRQTLGQGPEFLTYFQNEAQLEKSRLLSDRFSAERPKGSFSTLEIQRTEQGDSAMYLCASSLIAGGTYGYTFGSGTRLTVV.

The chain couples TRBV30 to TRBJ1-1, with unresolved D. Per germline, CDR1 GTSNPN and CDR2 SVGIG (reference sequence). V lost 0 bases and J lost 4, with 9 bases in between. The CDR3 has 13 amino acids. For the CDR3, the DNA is TGTGCCTGGAGTGTACTAGGGAGCACTGAAGCTTTCTTT. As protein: CAWSVLGSTEAFF.

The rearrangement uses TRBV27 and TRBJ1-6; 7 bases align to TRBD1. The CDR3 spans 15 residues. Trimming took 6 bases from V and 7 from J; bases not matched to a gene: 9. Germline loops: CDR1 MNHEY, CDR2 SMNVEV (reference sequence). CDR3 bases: TGTGCCAGCAGCAGTAGACAGGGCCGGAATTCACCCCTCCACTTT. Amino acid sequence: CASSSRQGRNSPLHF.

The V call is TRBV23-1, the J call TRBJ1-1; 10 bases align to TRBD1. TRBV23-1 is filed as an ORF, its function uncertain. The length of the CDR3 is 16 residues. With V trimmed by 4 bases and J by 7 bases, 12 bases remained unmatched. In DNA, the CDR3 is TGCGCCAGCAGTCGACCGGGACAGGGGCCCGGAGGTGAAGCTTTCTTT. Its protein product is CASSRPGQGPGGEAFF.

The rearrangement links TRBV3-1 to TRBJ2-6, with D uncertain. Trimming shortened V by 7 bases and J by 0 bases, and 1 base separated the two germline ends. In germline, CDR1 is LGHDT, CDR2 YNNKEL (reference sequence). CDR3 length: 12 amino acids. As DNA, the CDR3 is TGTGCCAGCATCTCTGGGGCCAACGTCCTGACTTTC. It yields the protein CASISGANVLTF.

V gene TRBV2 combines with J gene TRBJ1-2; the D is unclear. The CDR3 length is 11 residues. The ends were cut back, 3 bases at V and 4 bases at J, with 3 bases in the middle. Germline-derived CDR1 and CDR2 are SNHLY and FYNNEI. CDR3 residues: CASSDLYGYTF. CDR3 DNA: TGTGCCAGCAGTGACCTCTATGGCTACACCTTC.

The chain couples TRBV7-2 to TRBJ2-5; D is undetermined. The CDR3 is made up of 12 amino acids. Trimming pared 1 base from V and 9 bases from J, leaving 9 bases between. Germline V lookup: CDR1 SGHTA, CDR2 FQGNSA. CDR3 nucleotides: TGTGCCAGCAGCTTAGTGGATCCGTCCCAGTACTTC. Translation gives CASSLVDPSQYF.